Sequencing of this T cell receptor beta chain was carried out in a study of Graves' ophthalmopathy and Graves' hyperthyroidism. Study-wide background: Peripheral blood was obtained at first diagnosis, ahead of any treatment.

The authors amplified TCR beta CDR3 regions from RNA transcripts. HTBI-primed RT-PCR formed the first round, and a multiplex PCR formed the second. TCRdb passed the multiplex PCR reads through MiXCR, listing each CDR3 protein once. The table has hundreds of thousands of distinct CDR3 sequences, about 20% seen once. PBMCs had their origin in fresh peripheral blood (over 8.5 ml). This clonotype showed up many times. Its antigen remains unknown. Points from the study as a whole: Also, most clonotypes expanded in the thyroid above 0.001 frequency appeared in blood. Between ophthalmopathy and stable hyperthyroidism, a 13-signature model drew a separation with approximately 87% sensitivity and just under 83% specificity.

Germline V gene data show CDR1 as MNHEY and CDR2 as SVGAGI. The CDR3 consists of 15 residues. The V end lost 2 bases, the J end lost 5 bases, and 13 bases lay between the germline ends. V and J are TRBV6-5 and TRBJ1-5; possibly TRBD1 for D (5 bases). Sequencing input: peripheral blood. The clonotype originates from a woman between 18 and 30 years old with stable Graves' hyperthyroidism. Some clones in this sample may be carry-over from other donors' samples. The CDR3 bases are TGTGCCAGCAGTTACCGCGGGGGAACAGATCAGCCCCAGCATTTT. Amino acids: CASSYRGGTDQPQHF.